The source of this T cell receptor beta chain is a study of early T cells in non-severe SARS-CoV-2 infection. A word on this clonotype: Its antigen is not known.

TCRdb re-derived calls from the 5' RACE reads in MiXCR, one entry per CDR3 protein. Among under 85,000 distinct CDR3 sequences, over 4% were seen once, and the ten largest hold around 6.6%. Findings and limits, study-wide: Sequences matched to VDJdb favored anti-spike CD8 responses, while private and CD4 specificities were missed.

The CDR3 is 20 amino acids. Germline V CDR1 and CDR2: MNHEY, SVGAGI. Trimming at V came to 2 bases and at J to 0 bases, leaving 13 bases not matched to a gene. The TCR originated in an adult who was a healthcare worker with PCR-confirmed SARS-CoV-2 infection or an uninfected control (not recorded which). The rearrangement uses TRBV6-5 and TRBJ2-3; TRBD1 agrees at 11 bases. This specimen was whole blood, taken at baseline. The CDR3 is CASSYALMWTGGRSTDTQYF. DNA of the CDR3: TGTGCCAGCAGTTACGCTCTCATGTGGACAGGGGGCCGGAGCACAGATACGCAGTATTTT.